The 19 T cell receptor beta chains in this list originate from one sample, sequenced in a study of graft-versus-host responses after intestinal transplantation. TCRdb's copy holds only in-frame clones and misses some; the assay was immunoSEQ multiplex PCR. Altogether under 30,000 clones are present, roughly 88% being singletons, with the ten largest covering under 1%. The source material was PBMCs, sampled roughly 69 weeks after intestinal transplant. These receptors all stem from a human patient who received an intestinal transplant, so some T cells may come from the graft donor.

Here the CDR3 reads CASSYPGQTNEKLFF. The CDR3 DNA sequence: TGTGCCAGCAGTTACCCGGGACAGACTAATGAAAAACTGTTTTTT. The chain carries TRBV6-6 and TRBJ1-4, with 7 positions matching TRBD1. The germline V gene encodes CDR1 MNHNY and CDR2 SVGAGI (reference sequence). V lost 2 bases, J lost 2 bases, and 2 bases stayed unmatched. The CDR3 has 15 residues.

This chain connects TRBV2 to TRBJ2-1; TRBD1 agrees at 8 bases. Unmatched junction bases numbered 10, after V lost 6 bases and J lost 6 bases. Per the germline V gene, CDR1 is SNHLY and CDR2 is FYNNEI. The CDR3 has 15 residues. The CDR3 region is CASRTQGVAANEQFF. CDR3 DNA sequence: TGTGCCAGCAGAACACAGGGGGTAGCCGCCAATGAGCAGTTCTTC.

This chain connects TRBV5-1 to TRBJ2-7, with 8 positions matching TRBD1. The CDR3 contains 15 residues. Trimming at V came to 1 base and at J to 5 bases, leaving 8 bases not matched to a gene. CDR1 and CDR2 (germline): SGHRS, YFSETQ. The CDR3 DNA is TGCGCCAGCAGCTTGCCCACAGGACAGGGAGACGAGCAGTACTTC. The encoded protein is CASSLPTGQGDEQYF.

The chain combines TRBV19 with TRBJ2-3, with D uncertain. V lost 0 bases and J lost 1, with 11 bases in between. The CDR3 covers 16 residues. CDR1 and CDR2 (germline): LNHDA, SQIVND (reference sequence). As DNA, the CDR3 is TGTGCCAGTAGTATAGAGGGTACCGCCGGCACAGATACGCAGTATTTT. It specifies CASSIEGTAGTDTQYF.

The V gene is TRBV27, the J gene TRBJ2-2; D perhaps matches TRBD2 (5 bases). Trimming cost V 3 bases and J 0 bases, with 11 bases left between them. The CDR3 is 16 residues long. CDR1 and CDR2 (germline): MNHEY, SMNVEV (reference sequence). CDR3 nucleotides: TGTGCCAGCAGTTTGCAGCGGCACTCGAACACCGGGGAGCTGTTTTTT. The encoded protein is CASSLQRHSNTGELFF.

The chain recombines TRBV19 with TRBJ2-2, with a possible D match to TRBD2 (5 bases). Germline lookup yields CDR1 LNHDA and CDR2 SQIVND (reference sequence). With 3 bases removed from V and 8 bases from J, the gap between germline ends came to 16 bases. The CDR3 length is 15 residues. The CDR3 loop is CASSMSIGGRGELFF. The CDR3 region has the DNA TGTGCCAGTAGTATGTCGATAGGAGGTAGGGGGGAGCTGTTTTTT.

The chain is built from TRBV20-1 and TRBJ2-1; D gene ambiguous. Germline CDR1 DFQATT, CDR2 SNEGSKA (reference sequence). Between the trimmed V and J ends, which lost 7 bases and 6 bases, there was a span of 7 bases. The CDR3 runs to 10 residues. CDR3 DNA: TGCAGTGGTAGCCGCAATGAGCAGTTCTTC. This translates into CSGSRNEQFF.

The rearrangement uses TRBV5-1 and TRBJ2-3; D unclear. CDR3 length equals 11 residues. The germline V and J ends were trimmed by 4 bases and 2 bases, with 2 bases remaining between them. Looked up from germline, CDR1 is SGHRS and CDR2 is YFSETQ. The CDR3 coding sequence is TGCGCCAGCAGCGTCACAGATACGCAGTATTTT. Its protein product is CASSVTDTQYF.

V gene TRBV5-1 combines with J gene TRBJ1-1, with TRBD1 as a possible D gene (5 bases). V lost 4 bases and J lost 1, with 11 bases in between. Germline CDR1 SGHRS, CDR2 YFSETQ. This CDR3 is 14 amino acids long. DNA of the CDR3: TGCGCCAGCAGCACGGGACCGTCGAACACTGAAGCTTTCTTT. Its translation is CASSTGPSNTEAFF.

The chain links TRBV2 to TRBJ2-7; TRBD2 might be the D (6 bases). The CDR3 spans 14 residues. V lost 5 bases and J 0 bases, leaving 11 bases between the germline ends. In germline, CDR1 is SNHLY, CDR2 FYNNEI. For the CDR3, the DNA is TGTGCCAGCAGTTTTAGCGGTAGCTCCTACGAGCAGTACTTC. It specifies CASSFSGSSYEQYF.

The CDR3 DNA sequence: TGTGCCAGCTCACCCCAGGGCGGGATGGGTACTCAAGAGACCCAGTACTTC. This gives the protein CASSPQGGMGTQETQYF. The J gene is TRBJ2-5, the V gene TRBV18; TRBD2 might be the D (6 bases). This CDR3 has 17 amino acids. Germline V gene data show CDR1 as KGHSH and CDR2 as LQKENI. With 3 bases removed from V and 2 bases from J, the gap between germline ends came to 19 bases.

This rearrangement joins TRBV29-1 to TRBJ2-1, with 8 bases fitting TRBD2. The CDR3 runs to 11 residues. The germline V gene has CDR1 SQVTM and CDR2 ANQGSEA. J lost 9 bases, V lost 7 bases, and 5 bases had no gene match. CDR3 nucleotide sequence: TGCAGCGGAAAACTAGCGGCTGAGCAGTTCTTC. Encoded protein: CSGKLAAEQFF.

The rearrangement links TRBV20-1 to TRBJ2-7; no clear D gene. Trimming cost V 0 bases and J 6 bases, with 6 bases left between them. Germline V gene sequence: CDR1 DFQATT, CDR2 SNEGSKA (reference sequence). The CDR3 runs to 11 residues. In nucleotides, the CDR3 is TGCAGTGCTAGAGATCGTACCGAGCAGTACTTC. Its translation: CSARDRTEQYF.

The table lists this clone with a few counts. The junction shows a germline mismatch at one end, possibly a read error. V usage is TRBV7-7 and J usage is TRBJ2-3; unclear D gene. Germline V gene data show CDR1 as SSHAT and CDR2 as FNYEAQ (reference sequence). The CDR3 runs to 14 residues. Here the CDR3 reads CASSLVGNDDTQYF. CDR3 DNA: TGTGCTAGCAGCTTAGTAGGAAACGATGATACGCAGTATTTT.

This chain joins TRBV5-1 and TRBJ2-7, with a weak D call TRBD2 (5 bases). Germline V lookup: CDR1 SGHRS, CDR2 YFSETQ. CDR3 size: 13 residues. The V end lost 0 bases, the J end lost 7 bases, and 11 bases lay between the germline ends. The CDR3 DNA follows: TGCGCCAGCAGCTTGGCCGGGGAGCTTGAGCAGTACTTC. It encodes CASSLAGELEQYF.

This chain uses TRBV10-3 with TRBJ2-3; possibly TRBD2 for D (5 bases). Deletions cut 4 bases from V and 2 bases from J, with 10 bases between. Germline assignment: CDR1 ENHRY and CDR2 SYGVKD. The CDR3 spans 14 residues. The CDR3 is CAISVASPTDTQYF. The CDR3 DNA follows: TGTGCCATCAGTGTAGCGAGTCCCACAGATACGCAGTATTTT.

On this clone itself: The CDR3 carries no conserved terminal phenylalanine or tryptophan, so it likely arises from a read error. No DNA is shown, since the ends of the CDR3 on it are uncertain; the CDR3 is the one TCRdb lists. V and J are TRBV12-5 and TRBJ1-1; no check of the table's D call, TRBD1, against the DNA was made. Germline CDR1 is LGHNT and CDR2 is FRNRAP. The CDR3 is 9 residues long, ends included. CDR3 in amino acids: CASGLVPDM.

V and J are TRBV13 and TRBJ2-2, with D uncertain. The length of the CDR3 is 13 residues. Deletions cut 3 bases from V and 7 bases from J, with 9 bases between. From germline, CDR1 is PRHDT and CDR2 FYEKMQ (reference sequence). CDR3 coding DNA: TGTGCCAGCAGCTTTGACGGTGGCGGGGAGCTGTTTTTT. Its protein is CASSFDGGGELFF.

This chain links TRBV7-9 with TRBJ2-2; D remains unclear. CDR3 size: 15 residues. V dropped 1 base and J dropped 7 bases, with 13 bases sitting between them. The germline CDR1 and CDR2 sequences are SEHNR and FQNEAQ (reference sequence). This CDR3 reads CASSLVGVTGGELFF. In DNA, the CDR3 is TGTGCCAGCAGCTTAGTGGGCGTGACGGGCGGGGAGCTGTTTTTT.